The clone carrying this TCR beta chain was recorded a few times. Template material for amplifying TCR beta CDR3 regions consisted of RNA transcripts. During a first-round RT-PCR of the TCR CDR3, the HTBI primer set was used. TCRdb processed the multiplex PCR reads anew with MiXCR; each CDR3 protein has one entry. The sample holds 300,000 to 450,000 distinct CDR3 sequences, about 25% seen once. These data come from a study of T cells in Graves' hyperthyroidism and ophthalmopathy. Study information: Peripheral blood specimens were obtained at initial diagnosis, prior to any treatment.

Germline V gene lookup returns CDR1 DFQATT and CDR2 SNEGSKA (reference sequence). CDR3 length: 17 residues. V shed 3 bases, J shed 1 base, and the junction held 10 bases outside the gene matches. The source is a man aged 45-65 years with Graves' hyperthyroidism. This chain uses TRBV20-1 with TRBJ2-5, with TRBD2 matching 11 bases. The sample was blood. The CDR3 loop reads CSASGLAGDNTQETQYF. CDR3 in DNA: TGCAGTGCTAGCGGACTAGCGGGCGATAACACCCAAGAGACCCAGTACTTC.